A single sample gave rise to the 27 T cell receptor beta chains below, sequenced in a study of T-cell reconstitution after alpha-beta-depleted transplantation in children (dated by TCRdb to about 2016). Receptor libraries were prepared by PCR. The sequencer was an Illumina HiSeq 2500. TCR library preparation used molecular barcoding, with unique molecular identifiers applied to normalize quantification of the TCRbeta repertoire. The raw public reads went through TCRdb reprocessing: fastp at Q25, MiXCR clone calling, in-frame beta chains kept. Each entry is one CDR3 protein sequence, shown with its most common DNA and genes. This sample comprises approximately 490,000 distinct CDR3 sequences, about 12% of them detected only once. Approximately 5.4% of the sample is held by the ten biggest clonotypes. Sequencing was performed on PBMCs from the stem cell graft donor, taken from the stem cell graft. The receptor set was obtained from a human donor who donated a stem cell graft to a child with combined immunodeficiency.

This clonotype has only a few counts. This chain joins TRBV20-1 and TRBJ2-1; 8 nucleotides match TRBD2. CDR3 size: 15 residues. In germline, CDR1 is DFQATT, CDR2 SNEGSKA (reference sequence). V shed 0 bases, J shed 10 bases, and the junction held 11 bases outside the gene matches. DNA of the CDR3: TGCAGTGCTAGAGAACTAGCGGACCCCACACGGGAGCAGTTCTTC. It encodes CSARELADPTREQFF.

This clonotype turned up a few times. The chain is built from TRBV5-1 and TRBJ2-2; 9 bases are a match to TRBD1. Germline loops: CDR1 SGHRS, CDR2 YFSETQ. The length of the CDR3 is 16 residues. With 5 bases clipped from V and 1 base from J, the junction kept 6 bases outside the gene matches. The CDR3 sequence is CASRVTGGLNTGELFF. DNA of the CDR3: TGCGCCAGCAGGGTTACAGGGGGCCTGAACACCGGGGAGCTGTTTTTT.

This clonotype was detected ten times or more. The CDR3 sequence is CASSPAMTGRNTEAFF. Here the CDR3 DNA reads TGTGCCAGCAGCCCTGCGATGACAGGACGGAACACTGAAGCTTTCTTT. The chain uses TRBV12-3 or TRBV12-4 and TRBJ1-1, with D possibly TRBD1 on 6 matching bases. With 6 bases removed from V and 1 base from J, the gap between germline ends came to 18 bases. There are 16 residues in the CDR3.

This clonotype was picked up many times. This chain joins TRBV5-1 and TRBJ2-3; 13 nucleotides agree with TRBD2. V shed 1 base, J shed 0 bases, and the junction held 2 bases outside the gene matches. The CDR3 runs to 17 residues. From germline, CDR1 is SGHRS and CDR2 YFSETQ. CDR3 in amino acids: CASSLQTSGRSTDTQYF. In nucleotides, the CDR3 is TGCGCCAGCAGCTTGCAGACTAGCGGGAGGAGCACAGATACGCAGTATTTT.

This clonotype was counted between two and nine times. V gene TRBV20-1 combines with J gene TRBJ2-3; D is perhaps TRBD1 (6 bases). The CDR3 loop spans 13 amino acids. Trimming shortened V by 3 bases and J by 9 bases, and 16 bases separated the two germline ends. Germline CDR1 reads DFQATT; CDR2 reads SNEGSKA (reference sequence). DNA for the CDR3: TGCAGTGCTAGTAGGACAGCGATAAAGACGCAGTATTTT. This gives the protein CSASRTAIKTQYF.

The V gene is TRBV12-3 or TRBV12-4, the J gene TRBJ1-2; D ambiguous. The length of the CDR3 is 13 residues. With 1 base removed from V and 3 bases from J, the gap between germline ends came to 6 bases. CDR3 coding DNA: TGTGCCAGCAGTTTAGTCCTGGACTATGGCTACACCTTC. This encodes CASSLVLDYGYTF.

The CDR3 nucleotides read TGCAGTGCTACTAACCTCCGGGACAGTTCTCCGGGACTAGCTATAAACATTCAGTACTTC. Its protein product is CSATNLRDSSPGLAINIQYF. The chain is built from TRBV20-1 and TRBJ2-4; 9 bases are a match to TRBD2. The CDR3 extends over 20 amino acids. J gave up 6 bases and V 4 bases, and 25 bases lay outside the gene matches. Germline CDR1 is DFQATT and CDR2 is SNEGSKA (reference sequence).

V is TRBV13 and J is TRBJ1-1; 9 nucleotides line up with TRBD1. The germline V gene encodes CDR1 PRHDT and CDR2 FYEKMQ (reference sequence). The CDR3 sequence is 15 residues long. Trimming removed 5 bases from V and 5 bases from J; junction bases left unmatched: 9. The CDR3 loop reads CASSLPGQGPTEAFF. CDR3 coding DNA: TGTGCCAGCAGCCTTCCGGGACAGGGACCAACTGAAGCTTTCTTT.

The genes are TRBV20-1 and TRBJ2-5, with TRBD1 matching over 7 bases. V was clipped by 3 bases and J by 10 bases; unmatched bases: 17. Germline CDR1 reads DFQATT; CDR2 reads SNEGSKA (reference sequence). There are 15 residues in the CDR3. The CDR3 sequence is CSARDVEGTEVLQYF. The CDR3 region has the DNA TGCAGTGCTAGGGACGTCGAAGGGACAGAGGTTCTCCAGTACTTC.

This clonotype was seen a handful of times. The CDR3 coding sequence is TGTGCCAGCAGCCGGAAGGGGGACACCATATATTTT. Protein sequence: CASSRKGDTIYF. The chain is built from TRBV7-2 and TRBJ1-3; TRBD1 is a possible D gene (6 bases). Trimming removed 5 bases at V and 8 bases at J, with 10 bases between. The germline V gene encodes CDR1 SGHTA and CDR2 FQGNSA. This CDR3 contains 12 residues.

There are a few counts of this clonotype. The chain recombines TRBV12-3 or TRBV12-4 with TRBJ2-1, with 9 bases identical to TRBD1. This CDR3 is 15 amino acids long. Trimming took 4 bases from V and 6 from J; bases not matched to a gene: 7. The CDR3 spells CASSSSDRGLNEQFF. The CDR3 coding sequence is TGTGCCAGCAGTTCATCGGACAGGGGTCTCAATGAGCAGTTCTTC.

This clonotype has ten or more counts. This rearrangement joins TRBV30 to TRBJ2-7; weak D call: TRBD2 (5 bases). The V gene lost 3 bases and the J gene lost 5 bases, with 23 bases spanning the gap. Germline assignment: CDR1 GTSNPN and CDR2 SVGIG (reference sequence). The CDR3 consists of 16 residues. CDR3 sequence: CAWSSGRNSGYDEQYF. The CDR3 nucleotides are TGTGCCTGGAGCAGCGGTCGTAATTCGGGGTACGACGAGCAGTACTTC. Together with reference TRBV30 and TRBJ2-7, the CDR3 gives the full variable domain: SQTIHQWPATLVQPVGSPLSLECTVEGTSNPNLYWYRQAAGRGLQLLFYSVGIGQISSEVPQNLSASRPQDRQFILSSKKLLLSDSGFYLCAWSSGRNSGYDEQYFGPGTRLTVT.

The CDR3 DNA sequence: TGTGCCAGCACCGCCTACGGTGGGGGACAGGCTTACAATGAGCAGTTCTTC. Translation: CASTAYGGGQAYNEQFF. The gene calls are TRBV7-6 and TRBJ2-1, with 8 bases that match TRBD1. The CDR3 has 17 amino acids. Germline CDR1 and CDR2: SGHVS and FNYEAQ. Losses at the gene ends were 7 bases for V and 4 bases for J; bases not matched to a gene: 15.

This clonotype was counted at least ten times. The V gene is TRBV12-3 or TRBV12-4, the J gene TRBJ2-7; D is tentatively TRBD1 or TRBD2 (5 bases each). The ends were cut back, 3 bases at V and 1 base at J, with 16 bases in the middle. The CDR3 is 16 residues long. Here the CDR3 reads CASSFARGSGSYEQYF. The CDR3 nucleotides are TGTGCCAGCAGTTTTGCCCGGGGCTCGGGATCCTACGAGCAGTACTTC.

J is TRBJ1-4 and V is TRBV13; D remains ambiguous. Trimming shortened V by 0 bases and J by 8 bases, and 4 bases separated the two germline ends. In germline, CDR1 is PRHDT, CDR2 FYEKMQ (reference sequence). The CDR3 has 12 amino acids. In nucleotides, the CDR3 is TGTGCCAGCAGCTTAGGGACCGAAAAACTGTTTTTT. It encodes CASSLGTEKLFF.

There are a few counts of this clonotype. This chain links TRBV30 with TRBJ2-2, with 8 bases fitting TRBD1. Looked up from germline, CDR1 is GTSNPN and CDR2 is SVGIG (reference sequence). The length of the CDR3 is 14 residues. V was clipped by 0 bases and J by 6 bases; unmatched bases: 3. CDR3 loop: CAWSVVQGAGELFF. Written as DNA, the CDR3 is TGTGCCTGGAGTGTAGTACAGGGGGCCGGGGAGCTGTTTTTT.

This clonotype has at least ten counts. The chain uses TRBV7-9 and TRBJ2-1, with D unresolved. The V gene lost 0 bases and the J gene lost 13 bases, with 10 bases spanning the gap. Per germline, CDR1 SEHNR and CDR2 FQNEAQ (reference sequence). The CDR3 totals 12 residues. CDR3 protein: CASSLAQASQFF. The CDR3 DNA sequence: TGTGCCAGCAGCTTAGCGCAGGCAAGCCAGTTCTTC.

This chain links TRBV4-3 with TRBJ2-3, with D tentatively TRBD2 (6 bases). CDR3 length: 16 amino acids. Germline V gene data show CDR1 as LGHNA and CDR2 as YSLEER. The V end lost 4 bases, the J end lost 2 bases, and 16 bases lay between the germline ends. The CDR3 reads CASSRGLSEPTDTQYF. The CDR3 nucleotides are TGCGCCAGCAGCCGGGGACTTTCCGAACCCACAGATACGCAGTATTTT.

This clonotype was found many times. The genes are TRBV12-3 or TRBV12-4 and TRBJ2-5; TRBD2 aligns across 8 bases. V trimming: 2 bases; J trimming: 1 base; junction bases outside the gene matches: 6. The CDR3 is 16 residues long. Here the CDR3 DNA reads TGTGCCAGCAGTTTAAGAGTAGCGGGACCCCAAGAGACCCAGTACTTC. Its protein product is CASSLRVAGPQETQYF.

This clonotype has more than one count but fewer than ten. The V call is TRBV20-1, the J call TRBJ1-2; 10 bases map to TRBD1. Looked up from germline, CDR1 is DFQATT and CDR2 is SNEGSKA (reference sequence). CDR3 length: 13 amino acids. J gave up 6 bases and V 3 bases, and 4 bases lay outside the gene matches. CDR3: CSARTGGTHGYTF. The CDR3 bases are TGCAGTGCTAGGACAGGGGGCACACATGGCTACACCTTC.

The chain uses TRBV27 and TRBJ2-3; the D is unclear. The germline V and J ends were trimmed by 5 bases and 2 bases, with 8 bases remaining between them. Per the germline V gene, CDR1 is MNHEY and CDR2 is SMNVEV (reference sequence). This CDR3 is built from 13 residues. The CDR3 DNA follows: TGTGCCAGCAGTCCCTGGGACACAGATACGCAGTATTTT. Its protein product is CASSPWDTDTQYF.

The V call is TRBV4-2, the J call TRBJ2-5; no clear D. Germline V gives CDR1 LGHNA, CDR2 YNFKEQ. The CDR3 is 15 amino acids. Trimming removed 0 bases from V and 2 bases from J, with 10 bases in between. The CDR3 reads CASSQEAAKQETQYF. CDR3 coding DNA: TGTGCCAGCAGCCAAGAGGCAGCCAAACAAGAGACCCAGTACTTC.

The chain couples TRBV29-1 to TRBJ1-2; no firm D call. In germline, CDR1 is SQVTM, CDR2 ANQGSEA. The CDR3 sequence is 15 residues long. Trimming left V 4 bases short and J 0 bases short, with 15 bases between. CDR3: CSVVTGEGANYGYTF. CDR3 nucleotide sequence: TGCAGCGTTGTTACCGGGGAGGGAGCTAACTATGGCTACACCTTC. The full variable domain, in which reference TRBV29-1 and TRBJ1-2 provide the parts outside the CDR3, is SAVISQKPSRDICQRGTSLTIQCQVDSQVTMMFWYRQQPGQSLTLIATANQGSEATYESGFVIDKFPISRPNLTFSTLTVSNMSPEDSSIYLCSVVTGEGANYGYTFGSGTRLTVV.

In this sample, this clonotype turned up many times. The chain joins TRBV28 to TRBJ2-7, with a weak D call TRBD1 (5 bases). The CDR3 runs to 13 residues. Germline CDR1 is MDHEN and CDR2 is SYDVKM. The ends were cut back, 3 bases at V and 5 bases at J, with 11 bases in the middle. This CDR3 reads CASSFVGAHEQYF. CDR3 DNA sequence: TGTGCCAGCAGTTTTGTTGGGGCGCACGAGCAGTACTTC.

There are many counts of this clonotype. This chain joins TRBV9 and TRBJ2-1, with D perhaps TRBD1 (6 bases). The CDR3 runs 14 residues. Deletions cut 4 bases from V and 3 bases from J, with 11 bases between. Germline V gives CDR1 SGDLS, CDR2 YYNGEE. This CDR3 reads CASSIRDNYNEQFF. In DNA, the CDR3 is TGTGCCAGCAGCATACGGGACAACTACAATGAGCAGTTCTTC.

This clonotype was recorded at least ten times. The chain carries TRBV20-1 and TRBJ2-7, with TRBD1 matching over 9 bases. From germline, CDR1 is DFQATT and CDR2 SNEGSKA (reference sequence). The ends lost 1 base at V and 2 bases at J; junction bases unmatched: 3. The CDR3 consists of 14 residues. The CDR3 is CSARGTGAPYEQYF. CDR3 sequence (DNA): TGCAGTGCTAGAGGGACAGGGGCCCCCTACGAGCAGTACTTC.

The chain is built from TRBV4-2 and TRBJ1-6, with 7 bases aligning to TRBD1. Germline V gives CDR1 LGHNA, CDR2 YNFKEQ. This CDR3 region has 14 residues. V shed 5 bases, J shed 7 bases, and the junction held 5 bases outside the gene matches. The CDR3 is CASSAGTENSPLHF. The CDR3 region has the DNA TGTGCCAGCAGCGCCGGGACAGAGAATTCACCCCTCCACTTT.